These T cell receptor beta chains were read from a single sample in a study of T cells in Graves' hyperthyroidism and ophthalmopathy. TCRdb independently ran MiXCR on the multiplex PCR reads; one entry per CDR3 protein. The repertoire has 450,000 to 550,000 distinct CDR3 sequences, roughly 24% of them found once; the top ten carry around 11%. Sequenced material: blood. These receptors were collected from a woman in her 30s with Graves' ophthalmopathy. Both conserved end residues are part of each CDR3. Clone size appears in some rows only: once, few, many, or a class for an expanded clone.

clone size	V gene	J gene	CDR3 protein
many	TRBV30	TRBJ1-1	CAWMRVGTEAFF
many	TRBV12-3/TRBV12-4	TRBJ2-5	CASSRDHNQETQYF
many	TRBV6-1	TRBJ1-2	CASSEFDRVYGYTF
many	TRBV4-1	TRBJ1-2	CASSQSGYGYTF
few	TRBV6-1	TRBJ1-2	CATRTASRYGYTF
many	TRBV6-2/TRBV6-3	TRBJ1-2	CASSWRPSTYGYTF
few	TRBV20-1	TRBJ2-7	CSAKSFGRELHEQYF
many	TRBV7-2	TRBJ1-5	CASSGWTAADQPQHF
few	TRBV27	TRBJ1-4	CASRPYATNEKLFF
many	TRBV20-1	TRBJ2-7	CSARGDNSFSYEQYF
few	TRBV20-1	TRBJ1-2	CSAAGTPNYGYTF
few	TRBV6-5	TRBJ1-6	CASSYRGDVEESPLHF
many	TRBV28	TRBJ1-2	CASSSWFRDANYGYTF
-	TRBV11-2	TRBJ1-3	CASSRNVQGSGNTIYF
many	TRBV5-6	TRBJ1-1	CASSLGHEAFF
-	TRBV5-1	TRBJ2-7	CASSLDRGLYERYF
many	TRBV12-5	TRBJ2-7	CASGSAGGVPFCEQYF
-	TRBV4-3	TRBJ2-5	CASSQDVRGRQETQYF
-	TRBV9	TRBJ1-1	CASSTSPQEKNKNTEAFF
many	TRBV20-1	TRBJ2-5	CSASQRDRQETQYF
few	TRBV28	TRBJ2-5	CASSPQGARQETQYF
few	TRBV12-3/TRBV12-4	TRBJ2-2	CASSHGLAGSSGELFF
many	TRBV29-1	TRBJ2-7	CSVEGEYEQYF
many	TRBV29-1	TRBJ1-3	CSVGTGVGNTIYF
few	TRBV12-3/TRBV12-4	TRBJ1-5	CASSTIGGSQPQHF
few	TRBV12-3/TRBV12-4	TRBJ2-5	CASRPSQGGGETQYF
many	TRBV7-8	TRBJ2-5	CASSFLGWEETQYF
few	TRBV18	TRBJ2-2	CASSPRQTDSGELFF
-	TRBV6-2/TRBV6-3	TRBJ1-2	CASSYPLQGALFYGYTF
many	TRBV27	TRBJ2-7	CASSLSTGGGSEQYF
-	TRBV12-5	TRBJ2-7	CASAATGGGEQYF
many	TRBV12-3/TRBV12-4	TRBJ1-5	CASSPDNVGQPQHF
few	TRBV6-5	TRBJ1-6	CASSYMPENSPLHF
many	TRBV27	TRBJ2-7	CASGGRGTFYEQYF
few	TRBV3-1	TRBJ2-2	CASSSIDENTGELFF
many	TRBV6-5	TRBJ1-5	CASSYRVAVGRLRPGNQPQHF
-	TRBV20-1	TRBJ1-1	CSAFRRGGNTEAFF
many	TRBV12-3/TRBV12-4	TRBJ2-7	CASSSRRVEQYF
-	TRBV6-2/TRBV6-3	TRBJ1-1	CASRDSIGITEAFF
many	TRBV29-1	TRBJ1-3	CSAQVGAGNTIYF
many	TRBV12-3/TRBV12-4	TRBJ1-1	CASSERNSNTEAFF
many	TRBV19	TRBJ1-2	CASRTGQGAEGYTF